Shown below are 30 T cell receptor beta chains from a single sample sequenced in a study of PD-1 blockade in classical Hodgkin lymphoma (TCRdb year 2020). According to the study, the label for this sample's time point signals: cycle 4 day 1 (C4D1), after 6 weeks of nivolumab. Every trial patient had relapsed following autologous stem cell transplantation, and prior brentuximab vedotin exposure was what differed among cohorts A, B and C. The library came from the immunoSEQ multiplex PCR assay. TCRdb took this table from immuneACCESS and kept in-frame rearrangements with V and J called. Such tables lack part of the clones; where checked against another copy, unresolved V genes explain under half of the gap, and the rest is unexplained. Here the sample has over 70,000 clones; 90% occur a single time. Jointly, the top ten make up approximately 3% of the sample. The sample consisted of peripheral blood mononuclear cells (PBMCs), taken before the fourth cycle of nivolumab. These receptor sequences come from a human donor with classical Hodgkin lymphoma.

The gene calls are TRBV27 and TRBJ1-2; a possible D gene is TRBD1 (5 bases). Germline lookup yields CDR1 MNHEY and CDR2 SMNVEV (reference sequence). Trimming removed 7 bases at V and 4 bases at J, with 19 bases between. The CDR3 runs to 15 residues. The CDR3 loop is CASTPLRGSGYGYTF. Here the CDR3 DNA reads TGTGCCAGCACGCCACTGAGGGGCTCTGGCTATGGCTACACCTTC.

The chain carries TRBV15 and TRBJ1-1, with 10 nucleotides matching TRBD1. Germline V CDR1 and CDR2: LNHNV, YYDKDF (reference sequence). V was pared by 1 base and J by 1 base, with 0 bases of the junction left unmatched. The CDR3 consists of 15 residues. The CDR3: CATSRGQGANTEAFF. Written as DNA, the CDR3 is TGTGCCACCAGCAGAGGACAGGGGGCGAACACTGAAGCTTTCTTT.

The rearrangement uses TRBV25-1 and TRBJ1-1; D is ambiguous. The CDR3 contains 12 residues. V was shortened by 8 bases and J by 0 bases, with 7 bases between the two germline ends. Germline-derived CDR1 and CDR2 are MGHDK and SYGVNS. CDR3 DNA sequence: TGTGCCAGCGTCGGCTTGAACACTGAAGCTTTCTTT. Protein: CASVGLNTEAFF. Using reference TRBV25-1 and TRBJ1-1 for the parts outside the CDR3, the full variable domain is EADIYQTPRYLVIGTGKKITLECSQTMGHDKMYWYQQDPGMELHLIHYSYGVNSTEKGDLSSESTVSRIRTEHFPLTLESARPSHTSQYLCASVGLNTEAFFGQGTRLTVV.

Only one count was recorded for this clone. This chain links TRBV27 with TRBJ2-2, with 7 nucleotides matching TRBD1. The CDR3 sequence is 15 residues long. The germline V gene has CDR1 MNHEY and CDR2 SMNVEV (reference sequence). V shed 3 bases, J shed 4 bases, and the junction held 5 bases outside the gene matches. The CDR3: CASSLAYRGTGELFF. The CDR3, as DNA: TGTGCCAGCAGTTTGGCCTACAGGGGCACCGGGGAGCTGTTTTTT.

This rearrangement joins TRBV2 to TRBJ1-3; D remains ambiguous. The CDR3 has 13 amino acids. The ends were cut back, 4 bases at V and 0 bases at J, with 4 bases in the middle. Germline CDR1 reads SNHLY; CDR2 reads FYNNEI. The CDR3 sequence is CASSALSGNTIYF. In nucleotides, the CDR3 is TGTGCCAGCAGTGCTCTCTCTGGAAACACCATATATTTT.

The chain recombines TRBV6-1 with TRBJ1-1; TRBD1 might be the D (5 bases). The CDR3 runs to 14 residues. V was pared by 5 bases and J by 4 bases, with 14 bases between. Germline loops: CDR1 MNHNS, CDR2 SASEGT. CDR3 nucleotide sequence: TGTGCCAGCAGTTCGCAGCGGGGGGGCACTGAAGCTTTCTTT. Protein product: CASSSQRGGTEAFF.

The V call is TRBV4-3, the J call TRBJ2-7, with 9 bases fitting TRBD1. The CDR3 is 16 residues long. Germline V gives CDR1 LGHNA, CDR2 YSLEER. The V segment lost 4 bases and the J segment 4 bases; nucleotides outside the gene matches: 11. CDR3 in amino acids: CASSPVGRDRDYEQYF. The CDR3 coding sequence is TGCGCCAGCAGCCCCGTAGGACGGGACAGGGATTACGAGCAGTACTTC.

V gene TRBV9 combines with J gene TRBJ1-1; possibly TRBD1 for D (6 bases). The CDR3 contains 15 residues. V was trimmed by 4 bases and J by 2 bases, leaving 15 bases between them. Per germline, CDR1 SGDLS and CDR2 YYNGEE. The CDR3 is CASSPWGRTNTEAFF. The CDR3 DNA sequence: TGTGCCAGCAGCCCTTGGGGGCGGACTAACACTGAAGCTTTCTTT. Drawing the rest from reference TRBV9 and TRBJ1-1, the complete variable domain is DSGVTQTPKHLITATGQRVTLRCSPRSGDLSVYWYQQSLDQGLQFLIQYYNGEERAKGNILERFSAQQFPDLHSELNLSSLELGDSALYFCASSPWGRTNTEAFFGQGTRLTVV.

As for this clone: Other DNA sequences in this sample translate to the same CDR3. This chain uses TRBV19 with TRBJ1-1; 10 bases agree with TRBD1. The CDR3 has 16 amino acids. Germline lookup yields CDR1 LNHDA and CDR2 SQIVND (reference sequence). Losses at the gene ends were 6 bases for V and 4 bases for J; bases not matched to a gene: 11. The chain's CDR3 is CASRDRTGGYGTEAFF. The CDR3 DNA follows: TGTGCCAGTAGAGACAGGACAGGGGGGTATGGCACTGAAGCTTTCTTT.

J is TRBJ1-2 and V is TRBV19; D not certain. Germline V gene lookup returns CDR1 LNHDA and CDR2 SQIVND (reference sequence). The CDR3 runs 18 residues. With 3 bases removed from V and 0 bases from J, the gap between germline ends came to 20 bases. CDR3 bases: TGTGCCAGTAGTATGGCGGCAAGTGGTATACTGCCTAACTATGGCTACACCTTC. Translated: CASSMAASGILPNYGYTF.

V is TRBV7-2 and J is TRBJ2-5; 8 bases line up with TRBD1. After removal of 1 base from V and 2 bases from J, the junction contained 0 bases not matched to a gene. This CDR3 comprises 14 residues. Germline V CDR1 and CDR2: SGHTA, FQGNSA. CDR3 sequence (DNA): TGTGCCAGCAGCTTAGACAGGGGGCAAGAGACCCAGTACTTC. Translating it yields CASSLDRGQETQYF.

The chain is built from TRBV6-5 and TRBJ1-2; D is perhaps TRBD1 (6 bases). Germline CDR1 and CDR2: MNHEY and SVGAGI. Deletions cut 6 bases from V and 4 bases from J, with 18 bases between. The CDR3 is 15 residues long. DNA for the CDR3: TGTGCCAGCAGCCCTACAGGGAACCACCTCTATGGCTACACCTTC. Its translation: CASSPTGNHLYGYTF.

The chain employs TRBV30 and TRBJ2-3, with 7 bases lining up with TRBD2. Germline CDR1 and CDR2: GTSNPN and SVGIG (reference sequence). This CDR3 has 17 amino acids. Trimming removed 6 bases from V and 3 bases from J; junction bases left unmatched: 18. CDR3 nucleotide sequence: TGTGCCTGCATAGCGGGCGTCGATTTTAGGGCGACAGATACGCAGTATTTT. This sequence encodes CACIAGVDFRATDTQYF.

This chain joins TRBV7-3 and TRBJ1-2; the match to TRBD1 covers 8 bases. This CDR3 is built from 14 residues. Germline-derived CDR1 and CDR2 are SGHTA and FQGTGA. V was clipped by 2 bases and J by 8 bases; unmatched bases: 7. The CDR3 loop reads CASSLAQGAGGYTF. The CDR3 bases are TGTGCCAGCAGCTTAGCGCAGGGGGCGGGCGGCTACACCTTC.

V and J are TRBV12-5 and TRBJ1-1, with 7 bases identical to TRBD1. This CDR3 is 15 amino acids long. After removal of 5 bases from V and 5 bases from J, the junction contained 11 bases not matched to a gene. Germline CDR1 and CDR2: LGHNT and FRNRAP. CDR3 nucleotide sequence: TGTGCTAGTGGTCGGCCGGACAGGCTGGGGACTGAAGCTTTCTTT. Its translation: CASGRPDRLGTEAFF.

V and J are TRBV6-6 and TRBJ2-2; 11 nucleotides agree with TRBD1. The trim removed 2 bases at V and 3 bases at J, leaving 2 bases unmatched. The CDR3 is 16 residues long. Germline values: CDR1 MNHNY, CDR2 SVGAGI (reference sequence). This CDR3 reads CASSYQGQGDTGELFF. The CDR3 region has the DNA TGTGCCAGCAGTTACCAGGGACAGGGGGACACCGGGGAGCTGTTTTTT.

The chain couples TRBV9 to TRBJ2-1; D is ambiguous. With 4 bases removed from V and 3 bases from J, the gap between germline ends came to 14 bases. The V gene's germline CDR1 is SGDLS and CDR2 YYNGEE. CDR3 size: 15 residues. The CDR3 loop reads CASSRPRPIYNEQFF. In DNA, the CDR3 is TGTGCCAGCAGCCGACCCCGGCCGATCTACAATGAGCAGTTCTTC.

The V call is TRBV6-5, the J call TRBJ1-1; D uncertain. V dropped 2 bases and J dropped 4 bases, with 14 bases sitting between them. The germline gives CDR1 MNHEY, CDR2 SVGAGI. The CDR3 extends over 15 amino acids. The CDR3 DNA is TGTGCCAGCAGTTACAGTTGGGGTACGTCCACTGAAGCTTTCTTT. Translated: CASSYSWGTSTEAFF.

The chain combines TRBV6-1 with TRBJ2-6, with D tentatively TRBD1 (6 bases). The CDR3 has 14 amino acids. V dropped 10 bases and J dropped 2 bases, with 12 bases sitting between them. Germline V lookup: CDR1 MNHNS, CDR2 SASEGT. CDR3 sequence reads: CATGQRAGANVLTF. As DNA, the CDR3 is TGTGCCACCGGACAGAGGGCTGGGGCCAACGTCCTGACTTTC.

J is TRBJ1-2 and V is TRBV5-1; unclear D gene. CDR1 and CDR2 (germline): SGHRS, YFSETQ. V shed 3 bases and J shed 0 bases, with 6 bases lying between them. The CDR3 runs to 13 residues. The CDR3 is CASSWTANYGYTF. The CDR3 nucleotides are TGCGCCAGCAGCTGGACTGCTAACTATGGCTACACCTTC.

The chain joins TRBV7-9 to TRBJ2-7; no reliable D call. The CDR3 is 12 amino acids. V was shortened by 3 bases and J by 1 base, with 4 bases between the two germline ends. The germline CDR1 and CDR2 sequences are SEHNR and FQNEAQ (reference sequence). The CDR3 sequence: CASSLISYEQYF. CDR3 in DNA: TGTGCCAGCAGCTTGATTTCCTACGAGCAGTACTTC.

The chain is built from TRBV7-2 and TRBJ1-5, with D unclear. Germline assignment: CDR1 SGHTA and CDR2 FQGNSA. The V gene lost 3 bases and the J gene lost 4 bases, with 7 bases spanning the gap. The CDR3 covers 13 residues. The CDR3, as DNA: TGTGCCAGCAGCTTGGAGATGAATCAGCCCCAGCATTTT. Its protein product is CASSLEMNQPQHF.

This clone was recorded only once. The chain couples TRBV6-1 to TRBJ2-1, with 7 bases fitting TRBD1. Germline values: CDR1 MNHNS, CDR2 SASEGT. The CDR3 is made up of 13 amino acids. V dropped 6 bases and J dropped 3; count of bases not matched to a gene: 2. CDR3 protein: CASRGDSYNEQFF. The CDR3 bases are TGTGCCAGCAGGGGGGACAGCTACAATGAGCAGTTCTTC.

This chain uses TRBV11-2 with TRBJ2-7; 9 nucleotides agree with TRBD1. Per germline, CDR1 SGHAT and CDR2 FQNNGV. There are 15 residues in the CDR3. With 4 bases clipped from V and 2 bases from J, the junction kept 6 bases outside the gene matches. Written as DNA, the CDR3 is TGTGCCAGCAGCTCACCCGGGACAGGGACCTACGAGCAGTACTTC. It translates to CASSSPGTGTYEQYF. The entire variable domain, with the rest obtained from reference TRBV11-2 and TRBJ2-7, is as follows: EAGVAQSPRYKIIEKRQSVAFWCNPISGHATLYWYQQILGQGPKLLIQFQNNGVVDDSQLPKDRFSAERLKGVDSTLKIQPAKLEDSAVYLCASSSPGTGTYEQYFGPGTRLTVT.

This clone was picked up a small number of times. The chain couples TRBV11-2 to TRBJ2-7; D may be TRBD1 (6 bases). CDR3 length: 12 amino acids. The germline V and J ends were trimmed by 5 bases and 4 bases, with 9 bases remaining between them. Per germline, CDR1 SGHAT and CDR2 FQNNGV. CDR3 sequence reads: CASSPQGYEQYF. For the CDR3, the DNA is TGTGCCAGCAGCCCTCAGGGGTACGAGCAGTACTTC.

The V and J genes are TRBV4-1 and TRBJ1-5; TRBD1 is a possible D gene (5 bases). The CDR3 contains 15 residues. The V end lost 0 bases, the J end lost 3 bases, and 9 bases lay between the germline ends. The V gene's germline CDR1 is MGHRA and CDR2 YSYEKL. The CDR3 protein is CASSQDRRVNQPQHF. DNA of the CDR3: TGCGCCAGCAGCCAAGATCGCAGGGTCAATCAGCCCCAGCATTTT.

The V and J genes are TRBV19 and TRBJ2-2; 8 nucleotides line up with TRBD1. The V gene's germline CDR1 is LNHDA and CDR2 SQIVND (reference sequence). J lost 5 bases, V lost 4 bases, and 0 bases had no gene match. This CDR3 is built from 13 residues. In nucleotides, the CDR3 is TGTGCCAGTAGTAGACAGGGGACCGGGGAGCTGTTTTTT. Its protein is CASSRQGTGELFF.

The CDR3 region has the DNA TGTGCCAGCTCACCTCGAAGGGACGGACTCGGCTATGGCTACACCTTC. Protein: CASSPRRDGLGYGYTF. The chain joins TRBV18 to TRBJ1-2, with a possible D match to TRBD1 (5 bases). There are 16 residues in the CDR3. The germline V gene encodes CDR1 KGHSH and CDR2 LQKENI. V lost 3 bases and J 4 bases, leaving 18 bases between the germline ends.

CDR3 DNA sequence: TGTGCCACCCAACAGGGGGGTTGGGGCTACACCTTC. This sequence encodes CATQQGGWGYTF. The J gene is TRBJ1-2, the V gene TRBV10-3, with 8 bases that match TRBD1. This CDR3 has 12 amino acids. Trimming at V came to 10 bases and at J to 8 bases, leaving 9 bases not matched to a gene. Looked up from germline, CDR1 is ENHRY and CDR2 is SYGVKD.

This clone came up once. The J gene is TRBJ2-3, the V gene TRBV19; 8 bases map to TRBD1. CDR1 LNHDA and CDR2 SQIVND come from the germline V gene (reference sequence). This CDR3 region has 15 residues. Trimming removed 4 bases from V and 0 bases from J; junction bases left unmatched: 3. In DNA, the CDR3 is TGTGCCAGTAGTAACAGGGGGACCAGCACAGATACGCAGTATTTT. The encoded protein is CASSNRGTSTDTQYF.